Below, one T cell receptor beta chain is given with its context. How the authors handled the data: Nucleated cell number was recorded as an estimate derived from reference gene primer amplification. Sequenced by immunoSEQ multiplex PCR; TCRdb stores in-frame clones only, minus some. The V and J calls and clone size were taken over from that table, and D and trimming were inferred from the DNA. The profile covers tens of thousands of clones, with roughly 76% appearing a single time and roughly 4.8% taken by the ten largest. The data are from a study of blood T cell repertoires in COVID-19. Whole-study context: Samples taken during acute and convalescent COVID-19 were collected in the United States, Italy and Spain. T cells, B-cell-depleted T cells, or PBMCs supplied cDNA or gDNA.

Seattle patient enrollment occurred during active infection, with longitudinal follow-up thereafter. The CDR3 has 16 amino acids. Germline V gene sequence: CDR1 MGHRA, CDR2 YSYEKL. Deletions cut 4 bases from V and 8 bases from J, with 18 bases between. J is TRBJ1-6 and V is TRBV4-1, with D possibly matching TRBD1 (5 bases). The sample was peripheral blood. The clonotype was recovered from a man of 80 years or more with COVID-19, enrolled during active disease. The CDR3 spells CASSPTGALGDSPLHF. The CDR3 coding sequence is TGCGCCAGCAGCCCTACGGGAGCCCTGGGGGATTCACCCCTCCACTTT.